Sequencing of this T cell receptor (beta chain) was carried out in a study of cytomegalovirus exposure and HLA in healthy donors. Study as a whole: A previous analysis identified approximately 110 million unique TCR beta sequences derived from roughly 180 million T cells. The study placed over 65% of its 350 to 400 genotyped donors in the Caucasian-associated ancestry cluster. Study conclusions and caveats: The majority of CMV-associated TCR beta chains were reported as apparently HLA-restricted in a later analysis.

This clone was recorded a few times. Its antigen remains unidentified. The CDR3 runs to 15 residues. Germline assignment: CDR1 MDHEN and CDR2 SYDVKM. Losses at the gene ends were 6 bases for V and 5 bases for J; bases not matched to a gene: 11. Healthy bone marrow donors made up the donors. A multiplex PCR was run with 60 Vbeta primers and 13 Jbeta primers. Libraries were prepared by immunoSEQ multiplex PCR; TCRdb keeps only in-frame clonotypes and omits some of them. Of 35,000 to 50,000 clones listed, around 58% are singletons. This chain links TRBV28 with TRBJ2-3, with 7 positions matching TRBD2. The clonotype originates from a man in his fifties or sixties in good health and CMV-seropositive. Sequenced input: PBMCs. The CDR3 reads CASRSGLVFGDTQYF. CDR3 nucleotides: TGTGCCAGCAGGTCCGGACTAGTTTTTGGAGATACGCAGTATTTT.